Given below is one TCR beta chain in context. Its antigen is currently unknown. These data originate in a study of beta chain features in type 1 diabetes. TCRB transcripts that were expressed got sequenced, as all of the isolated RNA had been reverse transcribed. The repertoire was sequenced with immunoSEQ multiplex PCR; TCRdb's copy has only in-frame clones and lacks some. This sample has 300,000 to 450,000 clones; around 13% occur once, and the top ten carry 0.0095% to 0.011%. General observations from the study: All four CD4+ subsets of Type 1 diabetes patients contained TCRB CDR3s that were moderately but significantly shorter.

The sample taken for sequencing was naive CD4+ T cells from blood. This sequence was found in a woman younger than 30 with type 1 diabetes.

The CDR3 region is CASSPSRGTEAFF. In nucleotides, the CDR3 is TGTGCCAGCAGCCCTTCTAGAGGCACTGAAGCTTTCTTT. This sequence joins TRBV6-5 and TRBJ1-1, with no clear D. This CDR3 comprises 13 residues. The germline V gene encodes CDR1 MNHEY and CDR2 SVGAGI. Trimming removed 6 bases from V and 4 bases from J, with 12 bases in between.